This T cell receptor (beta chain) was sequenced for a study of metastatic and nonmetastatic thyroid tumors. CDR3 length: 16 residues. Germline V gene sequence: CDR1 MNHNS, CDR2 SASEGT. The V and J ends lost 7 bases and 7 bases, in that order; junction bases with no gene match: 16. Thyroid surgery was preceded by no treatment in any patient. TCRdb ran MiXCR on the PCR reads. The sample holds several thousand clones, about 29% seen once. V gene TRBV6-1 combines with J gene TRBJ1-2; 9 bases match TRBD1. The clonotype originates from a female donor with papillary thyroid cancer or a benign thyroid nodule (not recorded which). Some clones in this sample may be carry-over from other donors' samples. Sequencing was done on a sample of tumor tissue. DNA of the CDR3: TGTGCCAGCACACCAATAACGACAGGGGGAGCCGCTGGCTACACCTTC. Translated, it gives CASTPITTGGAAGYTF.